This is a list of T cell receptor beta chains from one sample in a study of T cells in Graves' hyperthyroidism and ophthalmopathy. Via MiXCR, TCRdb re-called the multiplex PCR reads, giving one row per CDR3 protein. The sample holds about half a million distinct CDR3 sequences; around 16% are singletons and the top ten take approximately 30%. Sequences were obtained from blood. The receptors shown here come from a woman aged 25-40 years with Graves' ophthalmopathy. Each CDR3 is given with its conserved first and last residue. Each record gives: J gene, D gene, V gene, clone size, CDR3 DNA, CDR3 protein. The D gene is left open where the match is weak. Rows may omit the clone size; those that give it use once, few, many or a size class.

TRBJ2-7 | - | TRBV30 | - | TGTGCCTGGAGACCCCAGCGGAGGGCGTTGGAGGAGCAGTACTTC | CAWRPQRRALEEQYF
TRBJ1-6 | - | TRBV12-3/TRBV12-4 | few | TGTGCCAGCAGTTTTCTGGGATTGAATAATTCACCCCTCCACTTT | CASSFLGLNNSPLHF
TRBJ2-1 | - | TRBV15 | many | TGTGCCACCAGCAGTGAGGGGACGGACGATGAGCAGTTCTTC | CATSSEGTDDEQFF
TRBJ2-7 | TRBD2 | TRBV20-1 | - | TGCAGTGCTAGAGGCCTAGCGGGCCTGCGCTCCTACGAGCAGTACTTC | CSARGLAGLRSYEQYF
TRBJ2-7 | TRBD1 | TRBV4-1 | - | TGCGCCAGCAGCCAGAGACAGGACTCGGGCGGACAGGGCGGGCAGTACTTC | CASSQRQDSGGQGGQYF
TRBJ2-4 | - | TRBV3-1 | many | TGTGCCAGCAGCCAAGAGGACGGAAACATTCAGTACTTC | CASSQEDGNIQYF
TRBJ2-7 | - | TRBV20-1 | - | TGCAGTGCTAGAGATGTAGGCAGATTAAACTACGAGCAGTACTTC | CSARDVGRLNYEQYF
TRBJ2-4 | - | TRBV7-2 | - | TGTGCCAGCAGTCAGGGCTTCAGGGACATTCAGTACTTC | CASSQGFRDIQYF
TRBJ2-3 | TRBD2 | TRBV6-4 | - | TGTGCCAGCAGTGACAATGGCGGGAGGGGCACAGATACGCAGTATTTT | CASSDNGGRGTDTQYF
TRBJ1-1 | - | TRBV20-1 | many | TGCAGTGCTAGCTCCGGGACACTGAACACTGAAGCTTTCTTT | CSASSGTLNTEAFF
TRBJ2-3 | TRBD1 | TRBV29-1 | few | TGCAGCGTAGGGACAGGGACCACAGATACGCAGTATTTT | CSVGTGTTDTQYF
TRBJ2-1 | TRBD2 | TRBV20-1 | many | TGCAGTGCTAGAGTACTAGCGGGAGGGAATGAGCAGTTCTTC | CSARVLAGGNEQFF
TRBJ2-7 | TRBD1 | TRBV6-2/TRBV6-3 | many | TGTGCCAGCAGTTACTCGAAACAGGGGGCTACCTACGAGCAGTACTTC | CASSYSKQGATYEQYF
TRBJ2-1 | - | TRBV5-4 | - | TGTGCCAGCAGTACTGGGACTGTTGAGCAGTTCTTC | CASSTGTVEQFF
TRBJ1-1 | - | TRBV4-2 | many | TGTGCCAGCAGCCAAGATAGGGTGGGTTTTGAAGCTTTCTTT | CASSQDRVGFEAFF
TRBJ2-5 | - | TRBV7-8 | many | TGTGCCAGCAGCTTAGTTCCTTCTACTGCGGGAGAGACCCAGTACTTC | CASSLVPSTAGETQYF
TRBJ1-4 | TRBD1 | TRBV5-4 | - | TGTGCCAGCTCCGACAGGGGGCGAGGAGGGAATGAAAAACTGTTTTTT | CASSDRGRGGNEKLFF
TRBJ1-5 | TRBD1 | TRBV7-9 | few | TGTGCCAGTAGCTCCCCTCTTACAGGGGATCAGCCCCAGCATTTT | CASSSPLTGDQPQHF
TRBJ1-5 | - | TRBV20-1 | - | TGCAGTGCTACGGACCCAGGGACTAATCGGGGTAGCAATCAGCCCCAGCATTTT | CSATDPGTNRGSNQPQHF
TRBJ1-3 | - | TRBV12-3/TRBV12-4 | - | TGTGCCAGCACCTTGGGGTATGGAAACACCATATATTTT | CASTLGYGNTIYF
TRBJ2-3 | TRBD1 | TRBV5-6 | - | TGTGCCAGCAGCCGGACAGGGGGGGCCACAGATACGCAGTATTTT | CASSRTGGATDTQYF
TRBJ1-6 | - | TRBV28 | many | TGTGCCAGCAGTGGGCCGGACGGGAGCTCCTATAATTCACCCCTCCACTTT | CASSGPDGSSYNSPLHF
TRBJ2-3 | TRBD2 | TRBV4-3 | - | TGCGCCAGCAGTTCTGGGAGGGAGTTAAGCACAGATACGCAGTATTTT | CASSSGRELSTDTQYF
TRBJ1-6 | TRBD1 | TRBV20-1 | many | TGCAGTGCTAGTCTAGTCCCAGGACAGGGGCAAAGCTCCTATAATTCACCCCTCCACTTT | CSASLVPGQGQSSYNSPLHF
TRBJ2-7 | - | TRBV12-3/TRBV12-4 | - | TGTGCCAGCAGCCCGGGACGGAGGGTTATCCTCATCTACGAGCAGTACTTC | CASSPGRRVILIYEQYF
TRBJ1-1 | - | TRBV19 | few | TGTGCCAGTAGTATGCAGGGCCAGGAAGCTTTCTTT | CASSMQGQEAFF
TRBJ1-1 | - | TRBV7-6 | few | TGTGCCAGCAGTCGTCACAGGGTTGGGACTGAAGCTTTCTTT | CASSRHRVGTEAFF
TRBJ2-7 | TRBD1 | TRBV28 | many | TGTGCCAGCGGGACAGACATTTACGAGCAGTACTTC | CASGTDIYEQYF
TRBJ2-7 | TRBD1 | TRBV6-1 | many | TGTGCCAGCAGTGAAGTATTCCGGGACAGGTCCTACGAGCAGTACTTC | CASSEVFRDRSYEQYF
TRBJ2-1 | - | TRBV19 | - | TGTGCCAGTAGTGGTGGTCTCTGGTACAATGAGCAGTTCTTC | CASSGGLWYNEQFF
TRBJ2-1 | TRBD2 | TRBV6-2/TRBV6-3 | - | TGTGCCAGCAGTACGCCGGGGGGGGCTAATGAGCAGTTCTTC | CASSTPGGANEQFF
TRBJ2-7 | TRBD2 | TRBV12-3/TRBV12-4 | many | TGTGCCAGCAGTTTTTCTAGCGGAACCTACGAGCAGTACTTC | CASSFSSGTYEQYF
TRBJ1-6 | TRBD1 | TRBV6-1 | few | TGTGCCAGCAGTGAAGGTTACCAGACAGGGGGCTATTCACCCCTCCACTTT | CASSEGYQTGGYSPLHF
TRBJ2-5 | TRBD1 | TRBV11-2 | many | TGTGCCAGCAGCTTAGGACAGGGGACGGAGACCCAGTACTTC | CASSLGQGTETQYF
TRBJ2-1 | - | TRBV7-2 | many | TGTGCCAGCAGCCTCCTTGGGGTCACATACAATGAGCAGTTCTTC | CASSLLGVTYNEQFF
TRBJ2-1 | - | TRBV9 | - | TGTGCCAGCAGCCCTAACACTCCTGAGCAGTTCTTC | CASSPNTPEQFF
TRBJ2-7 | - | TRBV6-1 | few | TGTGCCAGCAGTGTTGGGAGCTACGAGCAGTACTTC | CASSVGSYEQYF
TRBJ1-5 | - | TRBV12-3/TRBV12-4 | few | TGTGCCAGCAGTTTTCAGGGGCAAGATCAGCCCCAGCATTTT | CASSFQGQDQPQHF
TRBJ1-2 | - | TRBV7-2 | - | TGTGCCAGCAGCTTACGCGCATCATACCATGGAAGTAACTATGGCTACACCTTC | CASSLRASYHGSNYGYTF
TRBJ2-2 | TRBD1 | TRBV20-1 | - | TGCAGTGCTCCGGGACAGGGGAACACCGGGGAGCTGTTTTTT | CSAPGQGNTGELFF
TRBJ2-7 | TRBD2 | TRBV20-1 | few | TGCAGTGCCCGAGCGGGAGGGCCGACCGAGCAGTACTTC | CSARAGGPTEQYF
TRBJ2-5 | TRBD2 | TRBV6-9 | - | TGTGCCAGCAGTAATAGAGCGGGACTAGGCCAGGAGACCCAGTACTTC | CASSNRAGLGQETQYF
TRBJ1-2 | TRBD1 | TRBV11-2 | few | TGTGCCAGCAGTCCCGGGACAGGGGGCTTTGGCTACACCTTC | CASSPGTGGFGYTF
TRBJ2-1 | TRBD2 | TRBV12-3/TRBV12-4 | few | TGTGCCAGCAGCCCTCTGGGACTAGCGGGAGGCTTCTACAATGAGCAGTTCTTC | CASSPLGLAGGFYNEQFF
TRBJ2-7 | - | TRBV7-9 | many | TGTGCCAGCAGCCCTTCAGTAGCAGGGATCTACGAGCAGTACTTC | CASSPSVAGIYEQYF
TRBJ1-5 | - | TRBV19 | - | TGTGCCAGTAGTCGGGGGCCAGTAGAGCCCCAGCATTTT | CASSRGPVEPQHF